Listed below are T cell receptor beta chains from one sample, sequenced in a study of T cells expressing NK-cell markers. From the 5' RACE reads, TCRdb lists one entry per CDR3 protein and no DNA. The sample shows 300,000 to 450,000 distinct CDR3 sequences, and 5% to 5.5% sits with its ten largest clones. The sequencing input was blood T cells: a sorted CD56 or NKG2C T cell subset, CD4+ or CD8+ T cells, or bulk PBMC T cells (not recorded which). The source of these receptors is a man aged 18 to 69 in good health. CDR3s include the opening cysteine and the closing phenylalanine or tryptophan. The order of the fields is V gene, J gene, CDR3 length, CDR3 protein.

TRBV7-9	TRBJ1-1	13	CASGPGRGTEAFF
TRBV19	TRBJ1-5	14	CASSIQHRTQPQHF
TRBV25-1	TRBJ2-2	14	CASTGTGGTGELFF
TRBV4-2	TRBJ1-6	17	CASSQGTRSSYNSPLHF
TRBV7-2	TRBJ2-7	14	CASSFSGESYEQYF
TRBV6-4	TRBJ1-1	12	CARGQANTEAFF
TRBV9	TRBJ1-2	18	CASSVGWRRGAQDYGYTF
TRBV6-5	TRBJ2-1	15	CASSNRVGSYNEQFF
TRBV28	TRBJ2-6	13	CASRTGTASVLTF
TRBV12-3/TRBV12-4	TRBJ2-1	15	CASNRGGKSYNEQFF
TRBV30	TRBJ2-2	14	CAWSGGLAGAELFF
TRBV3-1	TRBJ2-7	16	CASSRVPTGDTYEQYF
TRBV2	TRBJ2-4	15	CASTPFGVAKNIQYF
TRBV6-2/TRBV6-3	TRBJ2-1	11	CASRRGGAEFF
TRBV6-1	TRBJ2-7	13	CASSPTEGGEQYF
TRBV6-5	TRBJ1-2	15	CASSYRVRGAWGYTF
TRBV7-2	TRBJ1-2	14	CASSLTGQIFGYTF
TRBV28	TRBJ2-7	12	CASSASYYEQYF